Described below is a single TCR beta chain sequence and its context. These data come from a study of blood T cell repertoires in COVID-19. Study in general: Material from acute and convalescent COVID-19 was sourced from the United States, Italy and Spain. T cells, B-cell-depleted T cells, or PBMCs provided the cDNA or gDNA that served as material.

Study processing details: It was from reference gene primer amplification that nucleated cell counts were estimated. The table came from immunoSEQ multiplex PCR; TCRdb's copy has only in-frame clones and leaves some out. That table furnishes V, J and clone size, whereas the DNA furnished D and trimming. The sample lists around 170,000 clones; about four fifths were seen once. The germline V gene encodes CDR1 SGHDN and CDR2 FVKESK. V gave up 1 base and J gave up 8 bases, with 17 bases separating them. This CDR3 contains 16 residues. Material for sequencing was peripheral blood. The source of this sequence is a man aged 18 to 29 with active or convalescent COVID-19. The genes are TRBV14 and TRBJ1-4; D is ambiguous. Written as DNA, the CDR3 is TGTGCCAGCAGCCAAGTAGCGTCTTACCCCCCCGAAAAACTGTTTTTT. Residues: CASSQVASYPPEKLFF.